Below, 30 T cell receptor beta chains from the same sample are listed, as sequenced in a study of blood T cell repertoires in COVID-19 (dated by TCRdb to the early 2020s). Library method: the immunoSEQ multiplex PCR assay. Held by TCRdb, this immuneACCESS table contains in-frame sequences only and omits some clones. Under half of the omission traces to an unresolved V gene where checked; the cause of the rest is unknown. For this sample the table gives 150,000 or so clones, of which 88% were detected only once. 25% to 30% of the sample comes from the top ten. Input material: peripheral blood. These receptors were taken from a man aged 60 to 75 with acute or convalescent COVID-19.

The chain recombines TRBV19 with TRBJ2-2, with TRBD1 identical over 11 bases. Germline CDR1 and CDR2: LNHDA and SQIVND (reference sequence). V was clipped by 5 bases and J by 6 bases; unmatched bases: 2. The CDR3 runs to 14 residues. CDR3 residues: CASSGTGGAGELFF. CDR3 nucleotide sequence: TGTGCCAGTAGTGGGACAGGGGGAGCCGGGGAGCTGTTTTTT.

This clone was seen a single time. CDR3 bases: TGTGCCAGCAGTTTAGTGGCTCAGCCCCAGCATTTT. Translating gives CASSLVAQPQHF. The rearrangement joins TRBV12-3 or TRBV12-4 to TRBJ1-5; D remains ambiguous. The V end was cut by 1 base, the J end by 6 bases, with 4 bases between. This CDR3 region has 12 residues.

This clone showed up just once. The V gene is TRBV5-4, the J gene TRBJ1-1, with 7 bases aligning to TRBD1. The CDR3 is 15 residues long. V shed 4 bases and J 1 base; nucleotides not matched to a gene: 7. Germline CDR1 reads SGHNT; CDR2 reads YYREEE (reference sequence). CDR3 sequence reads: CASSPLQGRNTEAFF. CDR3 nucleotide sequence: TGTGCCAGCAGCCCATTACAGGGGCGGAACACTGAAGCTTTCTTT.

The J gene is TRBJ1-3, the V gene TRBV19; 9 nucleotides align to TRBD1. Losses at the gene ends were 5 bases for V and 2 bases for J; bases not matched to a gene: 10. The CDR3 extends over 17 amino acids. The germline gives CDR1 LNHDA, CDR2 SQIVND (reference sequence). As DNA, the CDR3 is TGTGCCAGTAGTGTCAGGGGACAGGGACAAGCTGGAAACACCATATATTTT. It yields the protein CASSVRGQGQAGNTIYF.

The J gene is TRBJ1-4, the V gene TRBV6-5; D might be TRBD1 (5 bases). Germline CDR1 MNHEY, CDR2 SVGAGI. Trimming pared 7 bases from V and 3 bases from J, leaving 9 bases between. CDR3 size: 13 residues. Here the CDR3 reads CASKGVPNEKLFF. CDR3 DNA: TGTGCCAGCAAAGGGGTCCCTAATGAAAAACTGTTTTTT.

This clone appeared a few times. V and J are TRBV24-1 and TRBJ2-3, with D maybe TRBD2 (6 bases). This CDR3 contains 18 residues. In germline, CDR1 is KGHDR, CDR2 SFDVKD. V was trimmed by 0 bases and J by 0 bases, leaving 15 bases between them. The CDR3 loop reads CATSDLRRGATSTDTQYF. CDR3 nucleotides: TGTGCCACCAGTGATTTGAGGCGGGGTGCAACTAGCACAGATACGCAGTATTTT.

This clone was observed once. This rearrangement joins TRBV10-1 to TRBJ1-2, with D possibly being TRBD1 (6 bases). V dropped 0 bases and J dropped 6 bases, with 8 bases sitting between them. Germline assignment: CDR1 WNHNN and CDR2 SYGVQD (reference sequence). There are 13 residues in the CDR3. Here the CDR3 DNA reads TGCGCCAGCAGTGAGTCAGGGGGTCATGGCTACACCTTC. Its protein product is CASSESGGHGYTF.

The sample holds one count of this clone. The rearrangement links TRBV7-9 to TRBJ1-5; no clear D gene. The CDR3 has 12 amino acids. Germline assignment: CDR1 SEHNR and CDR2 FQNEAQ (reference sequence). V was clipped by 5 bases and J by 4 bases, with 6 bases between them. In DNA form, the CDR3 reads TGTGCCAGCAGCACCCAGAATCAGCCCCAGCATTTT. Translating it yields CASSTQNQPQHF.

The chain couples TRBV29-1 to TRBJ1-2, with 9 bases that match TRBD1. From germline, CDR1 is SQVTM and CDR2 ANQGSEA. This CDR3 spans 15 amino acids. The V gene end was trimmed by 6 bases and the J gene end by 2 bases; junction bases not matched to a gene: 10. This CDR3 is CSVSPGGQGNYGYTF. In DNA, the CDR3 is TGCAGCGTCTCCCCCGGGGGACAGGGAAACTATGGCTACACCTTC.

This clone came up once. The chain has TRBV7-2 and TRBJ2-5; 10 bases align to TRBD1. The CDR3 runs 15 residues. V dropped 1 base and J dropped 5; count of bases not matched to a gene: 4. Germline CDR1 reads SGHTA; CDR2 reads FQGNSA. The CDR3, as DNA: TGTGCCAGCAGCTTAGGGGGACAGGGGTGGGAGACCCAGTACTTC. This codes for CASSLGGQGWETQYF.

The V gene is TRBV12-3 or TRBV12-4, the J gene TRBJ2-2; D ambiguous. Between the trimmed V and J ends, which lost 3 bases and 3 bases, there was a span of 5 bases. This CDR3 spans 13 amino acids. In DNA form, the CDR3 reads TGTGCCAGCAGTTTTATTTACACCGGGGAGCTGTTTTTT. This sequence encodes CASSFIYTGELFF.

V gene TRBV6-7 combines with J gene TRBJ2-1; TRBD2 matches at 7 bases. Being an ORF, TRBV6-7 has a function that is uncertain. The CDR3 extends over 18 amino acids. V trimming: 1 base; J trimming: 2 bases; junction bases outside the gene matches: 11. CDR3 DNA: TGTGCCAGCAGTTACTATCTCCGGCGGGGGAGGCCCTACAATGAGCAGTTCTTC. This codes for CASSYYLRRGRPYNEQFF.

The chain recombines TRBV10-3 with TRBJ2-3; 7 nucleotides match TRBD2. Germline assignment: CDR1 ENHRY and CDR2 SYGVKD. This CDR3 is built from 14 residues. The CDR3 here is CAHRGAGSTDTQYF. The DNA of the CDR3 is TGTGCTCACCGGGGAGCGGGGTCCACAGATACGCAGTATTTT.

The chain uses TRBV5-1 and TRBJ1-2; 11 bases align to TRBD1. Germline trimming cut 2 bases from V and 10 bases from J; bases unmatched to any gene: 7. This CDR3 contains 14 residues. Per the germline V gene, CDR1 is SGHRS and CDR2 is YFSETQ. In DNA form, the CDR3 reads TGCGCCAGCAGCTTCGGACAGGGGGCCCTTTTCTACACCTTC. It codes for CASSFGQGALFYTF.

V is TRBV19 and J is TRBJ1-1; D gene uncertain. Germline V gene data show CDR1 as LNHDA and CDR2 as SQIVND (reference sequence). This CDR3 is 16 amino acids long. The germline V and J ends were trimmed by 1 base and 1 base, with 13 bases remaining between them. The CDR3 sequence is CASSIGRARANTEAFF. As DNA, the CDR3 is TGTGCCAGTAGTATAGGGCGGGCAAGAGCGAACACTGAAGCTTTCTTT.

J is TRBJ1-6 and V is TRBV29-1; D not certain. Trimming pared 4 bases from V and 9 bases from J, leaving 7 bases between. The CDR3 spans 11 residues. The germline gives CDR1 SQVTM, CDR2 ANQGSEA. The CDR3 coding sequence is TGCAGCGTTGTAATGGCTTCACCCCTCCACTTT. As protein: CSVVMASPLHF.

This clone was found once. Other nucleotide sequences from this sample produce the same CDR3. The gene calls are TRBV27 and TRBJ1-2; a possible D gene is TRBD1 (6 bases). Per germline, CDR1 MNHEY and CDR2 SMNVEV (reference sequence). The CDR3 runs to 13 residues. The V end was cut by 2 bases, the J end by 2 bases, with 6 bases between. DNA for the CDR3: TGTGCCAGCAGTTTAAGGGGGAACTATGGCTACACCTTC. Its protein is CASSLRGNYGYTF.

The sample holds one count of this clone. The chain joins TRBV5-4 to TRBJ2-2; 8 bases line up with TRBD1. V gave up 3 bases and J gave up 2 bases; unmatched junction bases: 3. The CDR3 sequence is 15 residues long. Looked up from germline, CDR1 is SGHNT and CDR2 is YYREEE (reference sequence). CDR3 DNA: TGTGCCAGCAGCTGGGACAGGACTAACACCGGGGAGCTGTTTTTT. It is translated as CASSWDRTNTGELFF. The full variable domain, rest sourced from reference TRBV5-4 and TRBJ2-2, is ETGVTQSPTHLIKTRGQQVTLRCSSQSGHNTVSWYQQALGQGPQFIFQYYREEENGRGNFPPRFSGLQFPNYSSELNVNALELDDSALYLCASSWDRTNTGELFFGEGSRLTVL.

The CDR3 DNA follows: TGTGCCAGTCTAGACAGGGCAACTAATGAAAAACTGTTTTTT. It encodes CASLDRATNEKLFF. J is TRBJ1-4 and V is TRBV6-5; 7 bases are a match to TRBD1. Trimming took 9 bases from V and 0 from J; bases not matched to a gene: 4. Germline CDR1 is MNHEY and CDR2 is SVGAGI. The CDR3 extends over 14 amino acids.

This sequence joins TRBV5-5 and TRBJ2-1; 7 positions match TRBD2. This CDR3 is built from 15 residues. Germline CDR1 is SGHKS and CDR2 is YYEKEE (reference sequence). V was pared by 0 bases and J by 2 bases, with 2 bases of the junction left unmatched. The chain's CDR3 is CASSLAGGTYNEQFF. CDR3 DNA sequence: TGTGCCAGCAGCTTGGCGGGGGGAACCTACAATGAGCAGTTCTTC.

The CDR3 protein is CASEGANSQETQYF. The CDR3 DNA reads TGTGCTAGTGAGGGGGCAAATTCCCAAGAGACCCAGTACTTC. The chain recombines TRBV12-5 with TRBJ2-5, with 7 positions matching TRBD1. This CDR3 has 14 amino acids. Germline V lookup: CDR1 LGHNT, CDR2 FRNRAP. V shed 7 bases and J 1 base; nucleotides not matched to a gene: 6.

CDR3 sequence: CASSSIAPRYNEQFF. In nucleotides, the CDR3 is TGTGCCAGCAGCTCTATAGCGCCCCGATACAATGAGCAGTTCTTC. The gene calls are TRBV7-8 and TRBJ2-1, with D possibly being TRBD2 (5 bases). Deletions cut 4 bases from V and 4 bases from J, with 14 bases between. Germline CDR1 SGHVS, CDR2 FQNEAQ. The CDR3 runs to 15 residues.

This sequence joins TRBV7-9 and TRBJ1-2; D is unresolved. Germline loops: CDR1 SEHNR, CDR2 FQNEAQ (reference sequence). CDR3 length equals 13 residues. Trimming pared 0 bases from V and 4 bases from J, leaving 6 bases between. This CDR3 reads CASSLALPYGYTF. DNA of the CDR3: TGTGCCAGCAGCTTAGCGCTACCCTATGGCTACACCTTC.

This chain's CDR3 is CASSPRGSSYNEQFF. The CDR3 coding sequence is TGTGCCAGCAGCCCGAGAGGCAGCTCCTACAATGAGCAGTTCTTC. V is TRBV11-3 and J is TRBJ2-1, with no clear D. The CDR3 covers 15 residues. The germline V gene encodes CDR1 SGHNT and CDR2 YENEEA. The germline V and J ends were trimmed by 5 bases and 0 bases, with 11 bases remaining between them.

V and J are TRBV3-1 (or the pseudogene TRBV3-2) and TRBJ1-1; D call uncertain. CDR1 LGHDT and CDR2 YNNKEL come from the germline V gene (reference sequence). The length of the CDR3 is 14 residues. V was cut by 3 bases and J by 10 bases, with 18 bases left in between. CDR3 residues: CASSQATRETGAFF. The CDR3 DNA is TGTGCCAGCAGCCAGGCCACGAGGGAGACGGGAGCTTTCTTT.

This chain connects TRBV9 to TRBJ2-5; 8 nucleotides agree with TRBD1. The junction had 4 bases not matched to a gene; V was cut back by 5 bases and J by 4 bases. There are 13 residues in the CDR3. In germline, CDR1 is SGDLS, CDR2 YYNGEE. The CDR3 DNA reads as TGTGCCAGCAGTCCAGGGGGCTTAGAGACCCAGTACTTC. It specifies CASSPGGLETQYF.

This sequence joins TRBV4-1 and TRBJ2-3, with TRBD2 matching over 8 bases. Per the germline V gene, CDR1 is MGHRA and CDR2 is YSYEKL. CDR3 length: 16 residues. Trimming cost V 1 base and J 8 bases; bases outside gene matches: 11. The CDR3 DNA is TGCGCCAGCAGCCAAGGAGCAGCGGGAGTGGTGGGTACGCAGTATTTT. It codes for CASSQGAAGVVGTQYF.

The genes are TRBV6-5 and TRBJ1-2; 7 nucleotides align to TRBD1. V was clipped by 4 bases and J by 2 bases; unmatched bases: 7. The V gene's germline CDR1 is MNHEY and CDR2 SVGAGI. The CDR3 runs 15 residues. CDR3 DNA: TGTGCCAGCAGTTCTCCGACAGGGTTGAACTATGGCTACACCTTC. Translation: CASSSPTGLNYGYTF.

The rearrangement joins TRBV5-1 to TRBJ2-1; 13 nucleotides agree with TRBD2. Trimming took 3 bases from V and 9 from J; bases not matched to a gene: 6. The CDR3 has 15 amino acids. The germline gives CDR1 SGHRS, CDR2 YFSETQ. The CDR3 loop is CASSSTSGGFGEQFF. CDR3 bases: TGCGCCAGCAGCTCGACTAGCGGGGGGTTCGGTGAGCAGTTCTTC.

The chain couples TRBV13 to TRBJ2-7; TRBD1 matches 8 bases. V trimming: 5 bases; J trimming: 3 bases; junction bases outside the gene matches: 6. Germline values: CDR1 PRHDT, CDR2 FYEKMQ (reference sequence). The CDR3 sequence is 14 residues long. CDR3: CASSISRGHYEQYF. The CDR3 DNA follows: TGTGCCAGCAGCATCTCCAGGGGGCACTACGAGCAGTACTTC.